The 26 T cell receptor beta chains below were found in one sample sequenced in a study of blood T cell repertoires in COVID-19. TCRdb's copy holds only in-frame clones and misses some; the assay was immunoSEQ multiplex PCR. The sample has 90,000 to 100,000 clones; approximately 84% are singletons. What was sequenced was peripheral blood. These receptors were collected from a man aged 65 to 79 with acute or convalescent COVID-19.

CDR3 sequence (DNA): TGTGCCAGCAGTTTCAATAAGGGACAGGGGCGATTCAGTATGGAGACCCAGTACTTC. Encoded protein: CASSFNKGQGRFSMETQYF. V usage is TRBV27 and J usage is TRBJ2-5; 10 bases match TRBD1. Trimming removed 3 bases from V and 5 bases from J; junction bases left unmatched: 18. The CDR3 runs 19 residues. CDR1 is MNHEY and CDR2 is SMNVEV in the germline V gene (reference sequence).

This sequence joins TRBV7-3 and TRBJ2-2; 7 nucleotides match TRBD2. The ends lost 5 bases at V and 6 bases at J; junction bases unmatched: 6. The CDR3 length is 14 residues. Per the germline V gene, CDR1 is SGHTA and CDR2 is FQGTGA. CDR3 protein: CASSRGLVPGELFF. The DNA of the CDR3 is TGTGCCAGCAGCCGAGGACTAGTGCCCGGGGAGCTGTTTTTT.

This clone was detected a few times. Additional DNA sequences in this sample encode the identical CDR3. The chain combines TRBV5-1 with TRBJ2-2; TRBD2 aligns across 15 bases. The CDR3 has 17 residues. V lost 3 bases to trimming and J lost 1 base; unmatched junction nucleotides: 1. Germline V lookup: CDR1 SGHRS, CDR2 YFSETQ. CDR3 bases: TGCGCCAGCAGCTCGGGACTAGCGGGGGGGAACACCGGGGAGCTGTTTTTT. Protein: CASSSGLAGGNTGELFF.

The V gene is TRBV10-1, the J gene TRBJ1-6; D call uncertain. The CDR3 spans 14 residues. V lost 3 bases and J lost 9, with 12 bases in between. Germline CDR1 reads WNHNN; CDR2 reads SYGVQD (reference sequence). The CDR3 reads CASSESPRGSPLHF. The CDR3 DNA sequence: TGCGCCAGCAGTGAATCCCCGCGGGGTTCACCCCTCCACTTT.

The chain carries TRBV6-1 and TRBJ2-6; TRBD1 is a possible D gene (6 bases). CDR1 is MNHNS, CDR2 SASEGT, per germline. V was trimmed by 4 bases and J by 3 bases, leaving 19 bases between them. The length of the CDR3 is 18 residues. The CDR3 protein is CASSARDKEAVGANVLTF. CDR3 nucleotides: TGTGCCAGCAGTGCCCGGGACAAGGAAGCTGTTGGGGCCAACGTCCTGACTTTC.

This chain joins TRBV7-6 and TRBJ1-1; the D is unclear. Looked up from germline, CDR1 is SGHVS and CDR2 is FNYEAQ. The CDR3 spans 14 residues. The V gene lost 4 bases and the J gene lost 0 bases, with 9 bases spanning the gap. The CDR3 nucleotides read TGTGCCAGCAGCTCAACAGAGATGAACACTGAAGCTTTCTTT. This encodes CASSSTEMNTEAFF.

The rearrangement links TRBV2 to TRBJ1-6; possible D gene TRBD1, 6 bases. Trimming removed 3 bases at V and 7 bases at J, with 13 bases between. Germline-derived CDR1 and CDR2 are SNHLY and FYNNEI. This CDR3 region has 15 residues. CDR3 sequence (DNA): TGTGCCAGCAGTGATACAGGGTTAGGGAATTCACCCCTCCACTTT. This translates into CASSDTGLGNSPLHF. The entire variable domain, with the rest obtained from reference TRBV2 and TRBJ1-6, is as follows: EPEVTQTPSHQVTQMGQEVILRCVPISNHLYFYWYRQILGQKVEFLVSFYNNEISEKSEIFDDQFSVERPDGSNFTLKIRSTKLEDSAMYFCASSDTGLGNSPLHFGNGTRLTVT.

This clone was counted once. The chain uses TRBV7-6 and TRBJ2-7; no clear D. V was clipped by 4 bases and J by 2 bases, with 15 bases between them. CDR3 length: 15 amino acids. CDR1 SGHVS and CDR2 FNYEAQ come from the germline V gene. CDR3 sequence: CASSSTPQAPYEQYF. The CDR3 nucleotides are TGTGCCAGCAGCTCTACCCCCCAGGCCCCCTACGAGCAGTACTTC.

The chain uses TRBV2 and TRBJ1-2, with 7 bases matching TRBD1. CDR3 length equals 15 residues. Germline V gives CDR1 SNHLY, CDR2 FYNNEI. J was trimmed by 4 bases and V by 0 bases; bases with no gene match: 5. CDR3 coding DNA: TGTGCCAGCAGTGAAGCAGGGGGCCCTAGCTATGGCTACACCTTC. Amino acid sequence: CASSEAGGPSYGYTF.

The rearrangement joins TRBV5-5 to TRBJ2-1; 7 nucleotides match TRBD1. This CDR3 is 15 amino acids long. Germline trimming cut 4 bases from V and 1 base from J; bases unmatched to any gene: 5. Germline CDR1 reads SGHKS; CDR2 reads YYEKEE (reference sequence). The CDR3 here is CASSLGQASYNEQFF. CDR3 nucleotide sequence: TGTGCCAGCAGCCTCGGACAGGCTTCCTACAATGAGCAGTTCTTC. Combining the CDR3 with reference TRBV5-5 and TRBJ2-1 gives the whole variable domain DAGVTQSPTHLIKTRGQQVTLRCSPISGHKSVSWYQQVLGQGPQFIFQYYEKEERGRGNFPDRFSARQFPNYSSELNVNALLLGDSALYLCASSLGQASYNEQFFGPGTRLTVL.

The V call is TRBV28, the J call TRBJ1-2; 9 bases are a match to TRBD1. CDR1 MDHEN and CDR2 SYDVKM come from the germline V gene. The CDR3 is 13 amino acids. The CDR3 sequence: CASGTGIGYGYTF. The CDR3 DNA is TGTGCTTCCGGGACAGGGATTGGCTATGGCTACACCTTC.

A note on this clone: A read error may produce the germline difference seen at one junction end. The V gene is TRBV7-7, the J gene TRBJ1-5; D uncertain. The germline V gene has CDR1 SSHAT and CDR2 FNYEAQ (reference sequence). The CDR3 extends over 12 amino acids. CDR3 coding DNA: TGTGCTAGCAGCTTATCCCGTCAGCCCCAGCATTTT. Its translation is CASSLSRQPQHF.

The genes are TRBV27 and TRBJ2-7; 7 bases match TRBD1. V shed 7 bases and J 4 bases; nucleotides not matched to a gene: 16. Germline V CDR1 and CDR2: MNHEY, SMNVEV (reference sequence). The CDR3 is made up of 16 amino acids. CDR3 loop: CASTPRQGSFSYEQYF. For the CDR3, the DNA is TGTGCCAGCACCCCACGACAGGGCTCATTTTCTTACGAGCAGTACTTC.

The chain is built from TRBV2 and TRBJ1-5, with D unresolved. The CDR3 contains 15 residues. Looked up from germline, CDR1 is SNHLY and CDR2 is FYNNEI. V was trimmed by 3 bases and J by 1 base, leaving 10 bases between them. The CDR3 coding sequence is TGTGCCAGCAGTGAGGAACCCGGGAGCAATCAGCCCCAGCATTTT. Protein: CASSEEPGSNQPQHF.

The gene calls are TRBV3-1 (or the pseudogene TRBV3-2) and TRBJ2-1; D is possibly TRBD2 (6 bases). The V gene lost 4 bases and the J gene lost 15 bases, with 16 bases spanning the gap. Germline CDR1 reads LGHDT; CDR2 reads YNNKEL (reference sequence). This CDR3 contains 12 residues. CDR3 nucleotides: TGTGCCAGCAGCCCCGAGGGTGGGGGGACGTTCTTC. Its translation: CASSPEGGGTFF.

The chain has TRBV29-1 and TRBJ2-5; weak D call: TRBD2 (5 bases). Looked up from germline, CDR1 is SQVTM and CDR2 is ANQGSEA. V lost 6 bases, J lost 4 bases, and 15 bases lay in between. The CDR3 covers 13 residues. The CDR3 loop reads CSVLTGFVETQYF. CDR3 in DNA: TGCAGCGTCTTAACGGGATTTGTAGAGACCCAGTACTTC.

This clone turned up a few times. The gene calls are TRBV23-1 and TRBJ2-7; 7 nucleotides line up with TRBD1. TRBV23-1 is sorted into the ORF group, with uncertain function. V trimming: 4 bases; J trimming: 6 bases; junction bases outside the gene matches: 6. The CDR3 covers 13 residues. CDR3 in amino acids: CASSRSTGVEQYF. Here the CDR3 DNA reads TGCGCCAGCAGTCGCTCCACAGGGGTCGAGCAGTACTTC.

The V call is TRBV7-8, the J call TRBJ2-1; D remains ambiguous. This CDR3 is built from 11 residues. CDR1 is SGHVS, CDR2 FQNEAQ, per germline. Trimming stripped 5 bases from V and 9 bases from J, with 8 bases between. CDR3 DNA sequence: TGTGCCAGCAGCCGCTATGGTGAGCAGTTCTTC. Translation: CASSRYGEQFF.

The V and J genes are TRBV15 and TRBJ2-7, with D possibly matching TRBD1 (7 bases). Germline assignment: CDR1 LNHNV and CDR2 YYDKDF (reference sequence). The CDR3 is 14 residues long. V lost 2 bases, J lost 2 bases, and 10 bases lay in between. CDR3 residues: CATSRPGGPYEQYF. The CDR3 bases are TGTGCCACCAGCAGACCAGGGGGGCCCTACGAGCAGTACTTC.

The J gene is TRBJ1-5, the V gene TRBV4-3; D uncertain. The CDR3 is 15 residues long. The germline V gene encodes CDR1 LGHNA and CDR2 YSLEER. V was cut by 0 bases and J by 4 bases, with 10 bases left in between. CDR3 loop: CASSQDSTFNQPQHF. The CDR3 coding sequence is TGCGCCAGCAGCCAAGATTCGACATTTAATCAGCCCCAGCATTTT.

This clone was seen only once. The chain uses TRBV11-3 and TRBJ2-3; the match to TRBD2 covers 8 bases. The germline CDR1 and CDR2 sequences are SGHNT and YENEEA. The CDR3 runs 17 residues. Germline trimming cut 4 bases from V and 2 bases from J; bases unmatched to any gene: 11. CDR3 residues: CASSSPAGGKNTDTQYF. CDR3 DNA sequence: TGTGCCAGCAGCTCCCCCGCGGGGGGCAAAAACACAGATACGCAGTATTTT.

The rearrangement links TRBV6-2 or TRBV6-3 to TRBJ1-1; D may be TRBD1 (5 bases). The CDR3 runs 12 residues. V was trimmed by 5 bases and J by 2 bases, leaving 6 bases between them. CDR1 is MNHEY, CDR2 SVGEGT, per germline. The CDR3 DNA reads as TGTGCCAGCAGTGACAGAAACACTGAAGCTTTCTTT. This sequence encodes CASSDRNTEAFF.

The V and J genes are TRBV6-5 and TRBJ1-1; D call uncertain. This CDR3 is 15 amino acids long. Germline CDR1 reads MNHEY; CDR2 reads SVGAGI. Trimming left V 2 bases short and J 1 base short, with 11 bases between. This chain's CDR3 is CASSYQVGGNTEAFF. Written as DNA, the CDR3 is TGTGCCAGCAGTTACCAGGTTGGTGGGAACACTGAAGCTTTCTTT.

The rearrangement links TRBV20-1 to TRBJ1-1; D may be TRBD1 (5 bases). V lost 3 bases and J lost 1, with 15 bases in between. CDR3 size: 15 residues. CDR1 is DFQATT, CDR2 SNEGSKA, per germline (reference sequence). CDR3 region: CSASGAIAPNTEAFF. Here the CDR3 DNA reads TGCAGTGCTAGTGGGGCAATAGCGCCGAACACTGAAGCTTTCTTT.

The chain joins TRBV7-6 to TRBJ1-2, with TRBD1 matching over 9 bases. Germline lookup yields CDR1 SGHVS and CDR2 FNYEAQ. The CDR3 extends over 18 amino acids. Trimming took 1 base from V and 0 from J; bases not matched to a gene: 9. The CDR3 sequence is CASSLVQGARAANYGYTF. CDR3 coding DNA: TGTGCCAGCAGCTTAGTACAGGGGGCGAGGGCGGCTAACTATGGCTACACCTTC.

The chain uses TRBV7-3 and TRBJ2-3; TRBD1 agrees at 9 bases. Germline CDR1 and CDR2: SGHTA and FQGTGA. This CDR3 spans 15 amino acids. J gave up 4 bases and V 0 bases, and 2 bases lay outside the gene matches. CDR3 DNA sequence: TGTGCCAGCAGCTTAACCCGGGACAGGGCAGATACGCAGTATTTT. Translation: CASSLTRDRADTQYF.